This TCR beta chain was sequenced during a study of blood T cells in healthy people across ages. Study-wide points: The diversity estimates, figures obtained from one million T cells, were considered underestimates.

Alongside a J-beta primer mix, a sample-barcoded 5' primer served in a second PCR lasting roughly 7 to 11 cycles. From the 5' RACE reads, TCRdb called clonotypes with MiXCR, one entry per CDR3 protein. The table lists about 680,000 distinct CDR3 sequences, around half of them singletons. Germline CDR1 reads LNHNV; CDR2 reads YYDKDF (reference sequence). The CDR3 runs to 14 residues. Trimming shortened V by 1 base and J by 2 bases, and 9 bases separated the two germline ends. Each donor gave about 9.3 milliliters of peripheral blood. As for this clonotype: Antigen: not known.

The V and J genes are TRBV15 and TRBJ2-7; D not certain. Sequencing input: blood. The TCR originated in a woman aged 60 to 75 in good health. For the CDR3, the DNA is TGTGCCACCAGCAGAGTCAGCGAGGCCTACGAGCAGTACTTC. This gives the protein CATSRVSEAYEQYF.